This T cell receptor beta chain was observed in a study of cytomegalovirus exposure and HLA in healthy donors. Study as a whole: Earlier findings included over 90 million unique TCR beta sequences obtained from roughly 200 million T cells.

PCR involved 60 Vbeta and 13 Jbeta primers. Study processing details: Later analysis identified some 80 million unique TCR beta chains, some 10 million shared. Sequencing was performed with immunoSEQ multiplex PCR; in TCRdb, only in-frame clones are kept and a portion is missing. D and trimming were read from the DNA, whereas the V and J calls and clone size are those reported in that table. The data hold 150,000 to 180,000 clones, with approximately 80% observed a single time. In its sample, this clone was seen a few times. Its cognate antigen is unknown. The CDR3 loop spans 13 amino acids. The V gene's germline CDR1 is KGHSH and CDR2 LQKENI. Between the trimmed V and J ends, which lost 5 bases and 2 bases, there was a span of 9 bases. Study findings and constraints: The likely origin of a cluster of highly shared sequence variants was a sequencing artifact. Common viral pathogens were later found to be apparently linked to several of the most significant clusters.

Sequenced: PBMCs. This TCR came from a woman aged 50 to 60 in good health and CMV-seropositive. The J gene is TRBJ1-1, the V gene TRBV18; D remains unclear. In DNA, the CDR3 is TGTGCCAGCTCATCCCAGCGAAACACTGAAGCTTTCTTT. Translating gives CASSSQRNTEAFF.